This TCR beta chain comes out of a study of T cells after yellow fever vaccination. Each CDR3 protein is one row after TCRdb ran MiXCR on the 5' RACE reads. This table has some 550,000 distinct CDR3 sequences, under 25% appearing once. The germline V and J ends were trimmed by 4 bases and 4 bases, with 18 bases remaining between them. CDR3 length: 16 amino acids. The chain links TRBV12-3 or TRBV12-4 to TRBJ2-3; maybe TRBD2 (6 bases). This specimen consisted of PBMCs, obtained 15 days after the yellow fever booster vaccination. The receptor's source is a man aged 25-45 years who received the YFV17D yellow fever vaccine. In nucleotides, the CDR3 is TGTGCCAGCAGTTCAGTAGCGGTTTCCAGTGCAGATACGCAGTATTTT. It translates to CASSSVAVSSADTQYF.